This T cell receptor beta chain was recovered during a study of cytomegalovirus exposure and HLA in healthy donors. Study results and limitations: Cytomegalovirus-associated TCR beta chains were listed, numbering approximately 150. In a later analysis, TCR beta V- and J-gene trimming showed a link to a missense DCLRE1C variant.

V lost 4 bases to trimming and J lost 2 bases; unmatched junction nucleotides: 9. The length of the CDR3 is 16 residues. Germline V gene data show CDR1 as SGHRS and CDR2 as YFSETQ. The PCR ran on 60 Vbeta and 13 Jbeta primers. Clones were sequenced by immunoSEQ multiplex PCR, and TCRdb holds only the in-frame ones, with some missing. The sample table includes about 100,000 clones. Notes on this clone: The antigen remains undetermined.

The sample was PBMCs. This sequence originates from a man over 45 in good health and CMV-seronegative. This rearrangement joins TRBV5-1 to TRBJ1-3; 7 bases are shared with TRBD1. CDR3 protein: CASSDRDSLAGNTIYF. CDR3 coding DNA: TGCGCCAGCAGCGATAGGGACAGTCTCGCTGGAAACACCATATATTTT. Based on the CDR3 plus reference TRBV5-1 and TRBJ1-3, the full variable domain is KAGVTQTPRYLIKTRGQQVTLSCSPISGHRSVSWYQQTPGQGLQFLFEYFSETQRNKGNFPGRFSGRQFSNSRSEMNVSTLELGDSALYLCASSDRDSLAGNTIYFGEGSWLTVV.